Below, 5 T cell receptor beta chains from the same sample are listed, as sequenced in a study of early T cells in non-severe SARS-CoV-2 infection. TCRdb independently ran MiXCR on the 5' RACE reads; one entry per CDR3 protein. The sample consists of over 75,000 distinct CDR3 sequences, over 10% of them appearing once. The sample consisted of whole blood. Receptor source: an adult who was a healthcare worker with PCR-confirmed SARS-CoV-2 infection or an uninfected control (not recorded which).

This clonotype has just a few counts. This chain uses TRBV6-1 with TRBJ1-5; D is possibly TRBD1 (6 bases). The length of the CDR3 is 13 residues. In germline, CDR1 is MNHNS, CDR2 SASEGT. Trimming took 4 bases from V and 3 from J, leaving 7 bases between them. CDR3 in amino acids: CASSGTANQPQHF. The DNA for the CDR3 is TGTGCCAGCAGTGGGACAGCCAATCAGCCCCAGCATTTT.

This clonotype was counted at least ten times. This sequence joins TRBV3-1 and TRBJ2-1, with D perhaps being TRBD1 or TRBD2 (6 bases each). The CDR3 consists of 16 residues. V lost 0 bases, J lost 6 bases, and 15 bases lay in between. Germline-derived CDR1 and CDR2 are LGHDT and YNNKEL (reference sequence). This chain's CDR3 is CASSQETPWGANEQFF. The DNA for the CDR3 is TGTGCCAGCAGCCAAGAGACCCCTTGGGGGGCCAATGAGCAGTTCTTC.

This clonotype was found many times. The rearrangement uses TRBV18 and TRBJ2-5; the D is unclear. This CDR3 spans 15 amino acids. V shed 3 bases and J shed 5 bases, with 16 bases lying between them. Germline V gives CDR1 KGHSH, CDR2 LQKENI. The chain's CDR3 is CASSPQADPQETQYF. CDR3 DNA: TGTGCCAGCTCACCCCAGGCGGATCCACAGGAGACCCAGTACTTC.

In its sample, this clonotype was seen many times. This chain links TRBV28 with TRBJ1-6; D is undetermined. Germline V CDR1 and CDR2: MDHEN, SYDVKM. V gave up 5 bases and J gave up 7 bases, with 9 bases separating them. The CDR3 is 13 amino acids. CDR3 region: CASSSRYNSPLHF. For the CDR3, the DNA is TGTGCCAGCAGTAGCCGTTACAATTCACCCCTCCACTTT.

This clonotype was seen a handful of times. V is TRBV12-3 or TRBV12-4 and J is TRBJ2-3; D is possibly TRBD1 (5 bases). Trimming removed 1 base from V and 5 bases from J, with 10 bases in between. The CDR3 runs to 14 residues. This CDR3 reads CASSLGGRVDTQYF. CDR3 bases: TGTGCCAGCAGTTTAGGCGGCAGGGTAGATACGCAGTATTTT.